This TCR beta chain was profiled in a study of shared clonotypes between healthy human individuals. Study-wide findings and caveats: Sequencing depth was a factor that was expected to affect clonotype sharing among donors. Blood was the sole source, and tissue repertoires probably differ.

Of note for this clone: Antigen specificity is unknown.

The CDR3 is 13 residues long. Trimming stripped 6 bases from V and 1 base from J, with 12 bases between. Germline V lookup: CDR1 SQVTM, CDR2 ANQGSEA. Each subset's genomic DNA was split evenly across several immunoSEQ plates. In the sorted-subset replicate PCRs, about 190 ng DNA, 25,000 to 35,000 T cell genomes, was used. The method was immunoSEQ multiplex PCR; TCRdb's version includes in-frame clones alone and lacks a portion of them. The profile covers some 1 million clones, with around 76% appearing a single time and about 1.5% taken by the ten largest. The TCR sequence derives from a young man in good health. This chain links TRBV29-1 with TRBJ1-1; no definite D call. Sequencing used memory CD4+ T cells sorted from blood. Subset: CD45RA-negative fraction. DNA of the CDR3: TGCAGCGTCACCAAGGTGGCGAACACTGAAGCTTTCTTT. Its translation: CSVTKVANTEAFF.